The T cell receptor (beta chain) under discussion was sequenced for a study of Graves' ophthalmopathy and Graves' hyperthyroidism. Amplification of TCR beta CDR3 regions used RNA transcripts. HTBI-primed RT-PCR formed the first round, and a multiplex PCR formed the second. A single record per CDR3 protein comes from TCRdb applying MiXCR to the multiplex PCR reads. This table holds about 500,000 distinct CDR3 sequences, 14% found once. With regard to this clonotype: Its antigen is not identified.

Reliance was placed on clinical symptoms, serum thyroxine, TRAb, thyroid ultrasound and orbital computed tomography for diagnosis. The germline CDR1 and CDR2 sequences are SGHTA and FQGNSA. With 4 bases removed from V and 5 bases from J, the gap between germline ends came to 12 bases. The length of the CDR3 is 13 residues. Study-level points and caveats: A model built from 13 signatures distinguished ophthalmopathy from stable hyperthyroidism with about 86% sensitivity and 81.08% specificity.

The sample comprised blood. This clonotype was obtained from a woman aged 25 to 39 with Graves' ophthalmopathy. V gene TRBV7-2 combines with J gene TRBJ2-7; D perhaps matches TRBD2 (7 bases). The DNA of the CDR3 is TGTGCCAGCAGCTCGGGGGGCCGAGACGAGCAGTACTTC. This codes for CASSSGGRDEQYF.